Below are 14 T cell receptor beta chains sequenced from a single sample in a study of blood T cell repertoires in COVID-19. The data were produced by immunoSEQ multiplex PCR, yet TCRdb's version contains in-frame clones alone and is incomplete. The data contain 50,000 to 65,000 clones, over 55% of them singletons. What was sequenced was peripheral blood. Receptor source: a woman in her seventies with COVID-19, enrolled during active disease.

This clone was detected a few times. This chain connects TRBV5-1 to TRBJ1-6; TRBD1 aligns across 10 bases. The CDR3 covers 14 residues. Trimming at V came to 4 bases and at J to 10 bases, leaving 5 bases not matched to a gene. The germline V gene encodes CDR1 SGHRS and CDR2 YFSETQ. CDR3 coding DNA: TGCGCCAGCAGCCACGGGACAGGGGTCTCACCCCTCCACTTT. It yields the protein CASSHGTGVSPLHF. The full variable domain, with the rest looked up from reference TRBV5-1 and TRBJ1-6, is KAGVTQTPRYLIKTRGQQVTLSCSPISGHRSVSWYQQTPGQGLQFLFEYFSETQRNKGNFPGRFSGRQFSNSRSEMNVSTLELGDSALYLCASSHGTGVSPLHFGNGTRLTVT.

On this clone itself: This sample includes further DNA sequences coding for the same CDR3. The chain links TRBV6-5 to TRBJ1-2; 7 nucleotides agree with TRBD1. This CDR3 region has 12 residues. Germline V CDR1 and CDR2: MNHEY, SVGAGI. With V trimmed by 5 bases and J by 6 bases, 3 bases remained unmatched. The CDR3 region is CASSPTGDGYTF. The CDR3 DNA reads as TGTGCCAGCAGTCCTACAGGGGATGGCTACACCTTC.

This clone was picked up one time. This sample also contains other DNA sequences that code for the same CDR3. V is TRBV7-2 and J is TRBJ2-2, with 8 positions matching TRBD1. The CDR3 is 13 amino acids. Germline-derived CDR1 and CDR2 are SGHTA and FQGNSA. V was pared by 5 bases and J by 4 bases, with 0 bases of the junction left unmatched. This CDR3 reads CASSTGGTGELFF. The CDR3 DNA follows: TGTGCCAGCAGCACAGGGGGCACCGGGGAGCTGTTTTTT.

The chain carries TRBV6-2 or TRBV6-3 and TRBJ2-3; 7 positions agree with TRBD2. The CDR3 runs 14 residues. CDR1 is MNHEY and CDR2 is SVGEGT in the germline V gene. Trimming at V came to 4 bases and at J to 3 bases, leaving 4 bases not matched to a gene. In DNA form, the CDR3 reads TGTGCCAGCAGTTTGTGGGGAGGGACAGATACGCAGTATTTT. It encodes CASSLWGGTDTQYF.

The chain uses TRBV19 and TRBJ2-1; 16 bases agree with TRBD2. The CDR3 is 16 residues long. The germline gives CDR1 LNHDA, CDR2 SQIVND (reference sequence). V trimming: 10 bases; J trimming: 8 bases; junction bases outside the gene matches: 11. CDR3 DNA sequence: TGTGCCACCGAGGGACTAGCGGGAGGGCCCTCGGATGAGCAGTTCTTC. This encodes CATEGLAGGPSDEQFF.

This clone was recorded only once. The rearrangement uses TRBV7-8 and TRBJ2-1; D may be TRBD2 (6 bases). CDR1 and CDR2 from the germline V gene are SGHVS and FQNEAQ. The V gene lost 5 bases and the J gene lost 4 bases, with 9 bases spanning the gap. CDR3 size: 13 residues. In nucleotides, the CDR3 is TGTGCCAGCAGCCGGGAGATTTACAATGAGCAGTTCTTC. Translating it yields CASSREIYNEQFF.

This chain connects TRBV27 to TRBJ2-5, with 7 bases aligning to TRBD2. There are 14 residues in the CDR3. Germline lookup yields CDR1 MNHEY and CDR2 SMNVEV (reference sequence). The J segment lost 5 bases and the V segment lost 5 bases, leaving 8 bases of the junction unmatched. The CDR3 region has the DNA TGTGCCAGCAGTCCATGGGGGGGTATGGAGACCCAGTACTTC. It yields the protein CASSPWGGMETQYF.

The CDR3 here is CASSERAGLLSGGYTF. The CDR3 DNA follows: TGTGCCAGCAGTGAAAGGGCGGGGCTATTATCGGGTGGCTACACCTTC. The chain carries TRBV2 and TRBJ1-2, with a tentative D call TRBD1 (5 bases). The CDR3 contains 16 residues. Germline V CDR1 and CDR2: SNHLY, FYNNEI. V lost 2 bases and J 7 bases, leaving 20 bases between the germline ends.

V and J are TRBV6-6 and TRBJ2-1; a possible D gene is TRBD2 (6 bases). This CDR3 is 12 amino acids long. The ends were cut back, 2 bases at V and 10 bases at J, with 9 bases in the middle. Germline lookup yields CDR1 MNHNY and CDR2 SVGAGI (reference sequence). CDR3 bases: TGTGCCAGCAGTTACCCAGGGAGGGAGCAGTTCTTC. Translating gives CASSYPGREQFF.

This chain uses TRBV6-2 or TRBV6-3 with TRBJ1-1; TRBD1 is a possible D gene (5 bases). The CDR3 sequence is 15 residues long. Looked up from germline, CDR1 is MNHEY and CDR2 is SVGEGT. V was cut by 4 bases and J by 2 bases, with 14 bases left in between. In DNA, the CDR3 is TGTGCCAGCAGTTCCGGGGCCGGACTAAACACTGAAGCTTTCTTT. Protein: CASSSGAGLNTEAFF.

The CDR3 sequence: CASSLGTSGINEQFF. The CDR3, as DNA: TGTGCCAGCAGCCTTGGGACTAGCGGGATCAATGAGCAGTTCTTC. The V and J genes are TRBV7-2 and TRBJ2-1; 13 bases fit TRBD2. Trimming removed 5 bases from V and 6 bases from J; junction bases left unmatched: 4. CDR1 and CDR2 from the germline V gene are SGHTA and FQGNSA. This CDR3 comprises 15 residues.

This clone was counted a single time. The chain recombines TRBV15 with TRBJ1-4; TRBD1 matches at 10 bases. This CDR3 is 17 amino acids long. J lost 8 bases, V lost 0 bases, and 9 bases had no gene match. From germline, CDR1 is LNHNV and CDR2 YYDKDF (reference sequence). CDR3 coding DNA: TGTGCCACCAGCAGAGAATACCGGACAGGGGGTACGGAAAAACTGTTTTTT. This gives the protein CATSREYRTGGTEKLFF.

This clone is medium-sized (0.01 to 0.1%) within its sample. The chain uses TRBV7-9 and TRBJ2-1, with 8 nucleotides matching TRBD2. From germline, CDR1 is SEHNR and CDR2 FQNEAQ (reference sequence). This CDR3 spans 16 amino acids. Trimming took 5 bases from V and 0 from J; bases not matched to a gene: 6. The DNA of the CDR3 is TGTGCCAGCAGCCGGACTAGCTCCAGCTCCTACAATGAGCAGTTCTTC. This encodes CASSRTSSSSYNEQFF.

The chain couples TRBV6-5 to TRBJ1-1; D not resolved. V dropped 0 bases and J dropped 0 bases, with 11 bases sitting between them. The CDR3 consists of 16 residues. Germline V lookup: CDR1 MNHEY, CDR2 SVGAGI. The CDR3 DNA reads TGTGCCAGCAGTTACTCATGGTCCCAGTTGAACACTGAAGCTTTCTTT. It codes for CASSYSWSQLNTEAFF.